The clone carrying this T cell receptor (beta chain) showed up just a few times. Per the authors' pipeline: Estimation of nucleated cell counts relied on the amplification of reference gene primers. Data came from immunoSEQ multiplex PCR; TCRdb stores just in-frame clones and leaves some out. For V, J and clone size, that table is used; D and trimming come from the DNA. The sample has roughly 45,000 clones, approximately 82% seen once. This sample is part of a study of blood T cell repertoires in COVID-19. At the level of the study: Researchers got acute and convalescent COVID-19 samples from the United States, Italy and Spain. T cells, B-cell-depleted T cells, or PBMCs supplied cDNA or gDNA.

V dropped 2 bases and J dropped 9 bases, with 17 bases sitting between them. The CDR3 length is 14 residues. CDR1 MNHEY and CDR2 SVGAGI come from the germline V gene. The TCR sequence derives from a human donor in a cohort sampled during active COVID-19. Sequenced: peripheral blood. This rearrangement joins TRBV6-5 to TRBJ2-7, with D tentatively TRBD1 (5 bases). The CDR3 sequence is CASSYGQGSTGQYF. CDR3 nucleotide sequence: TGTGCCAGCAGTTACGGGCAGGGCAGTACGGGGCAGTACTTC.